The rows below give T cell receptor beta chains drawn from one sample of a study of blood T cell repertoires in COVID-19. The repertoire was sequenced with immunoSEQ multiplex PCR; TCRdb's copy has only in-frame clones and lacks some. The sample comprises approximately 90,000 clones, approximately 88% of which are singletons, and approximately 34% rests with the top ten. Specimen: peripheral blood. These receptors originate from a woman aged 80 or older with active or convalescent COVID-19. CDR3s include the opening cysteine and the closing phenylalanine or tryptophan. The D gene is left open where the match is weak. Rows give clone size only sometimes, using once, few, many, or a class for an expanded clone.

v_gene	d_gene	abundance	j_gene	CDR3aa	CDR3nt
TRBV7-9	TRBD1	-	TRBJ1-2	CASSWGTGDPNYGYTF	TGTGCCAGCAGCTGGGGGACAGGCGACCCTAACTATGGCTACACCTTC
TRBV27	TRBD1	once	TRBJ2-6	CASRQDRGGVGGANVLTF	TGTGCCAGCAGGCAGGACAGGGGAGGAGTTGGTGGGGCCAACGTCCTGACTTTC
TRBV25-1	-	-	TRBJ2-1	CASSEPHRVNEQFF	TGTGCCAGCAGTGAGCCCCACAGAGTCAATGAGCAGTTCTTC
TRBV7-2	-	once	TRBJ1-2	CASSSTGQSYGYTF	TGTGCCAGCAGCTCTACCGGTCAATCCTATGGCTACACCTTC
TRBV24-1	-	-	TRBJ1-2	CATSGRSGVDGYTF	TGTGCCACCAGTGGTCGGAGTGGAGTTGATGGCTACACCTTC
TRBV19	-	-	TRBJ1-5	CATKGQFNQPQHF	TGTGCCACTAAAGGACAGTTTAATCAGCCCCAGCATTTT
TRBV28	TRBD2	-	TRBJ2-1	CASSQLAGGYNEQFF	TGTGCCAGCAGTCAACTAGCGGGAGGGTACAATGAGCAGTTCTTC
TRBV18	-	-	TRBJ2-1	CASSPTGIEQFF	TGTGCCAGCTCACCGACGGGGATCGAGCAGTTCTTC
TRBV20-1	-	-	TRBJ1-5	CSASYRDPVQPQHF	TGCAGTGCTAGTTACAGGGACCCCGTACAGCCCCAGCATTTT
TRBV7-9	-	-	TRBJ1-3	CASSLTGGYSTIYF	TGTGCCAGCAGCCTAACTGGCGGTTATAGCACCATATATTTT
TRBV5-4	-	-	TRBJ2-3	CASSDSGLSTDTQYF	TGTGCCAGCAGCGACTCGGGACTTAGCACAGATACGCAGTATTTT
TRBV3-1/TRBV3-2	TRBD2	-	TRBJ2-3	CASSPLSGGTDTQYF	TGTGCCAGCAGCCCTCTAAGCGGGGGCACAGATACGCAGTATTTT
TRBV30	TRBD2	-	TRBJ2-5	CAWALAGGVVLQETQYF	TGTGCCTGGGCTCTAGCGGGAGGGGTCGTGCTCCAAGAGACCCAGTACTTC
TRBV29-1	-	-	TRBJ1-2	CSVDQGPNYGYTF	TGCAGCGTTGATCAGGGGCCCAACTATGGCTACACCTTC
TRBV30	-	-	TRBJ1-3	CAWSLRGSGNTIYF	TGTGCCTGGAGTCTCAGGGGCTCTGGAAACACCATATATTTT
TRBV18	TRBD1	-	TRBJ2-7	CASSPTGTGGYEQYF	TGTGCCAGCTCACCAACCGGGACAGGGGGCTACGAGCAGTACTTC
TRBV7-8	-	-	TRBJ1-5	CASSLYGTTSRRNQPQHF	TGTGCCAGCAGCCTATACGGGACAACGTCTCGGCGCAATCAGCCCCAGCATTTT
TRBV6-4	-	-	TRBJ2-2	CASSPLGANTGELFF	TGTGCCAGCTCCCCGTTGGGAGCGAACACCGGGGAGCTGTTTTTT
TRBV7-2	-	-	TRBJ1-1	CASSLLPENTEAFF	TGTGCCAGCAGCCTACTACCCGAGAACACTGAAGCTTTCTTT
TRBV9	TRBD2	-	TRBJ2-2	CASSAPGRGRTGELFF	TGTGCCAGCAGCGCCCCTGGGAGGGGAAGAACCGGGGAGCTGTTTTTT
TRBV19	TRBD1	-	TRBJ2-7	CASSPGTGSYEQYF	TGTGCCAGTAGTCCTGGGACAGGGAGCTACGAGCAGTACTTC
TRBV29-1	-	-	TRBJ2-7	CSVEGQAGSYEQYF	TGCAGCGTTGAAGGCCAGGCAGGCTCCTACGAGCAGTACTTC
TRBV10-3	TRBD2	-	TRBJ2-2	CAISTSGANTGELFF	TGTGCCATCAGTACTAGCGGGGCGAACACCGGGGAGCTGTTTTTT
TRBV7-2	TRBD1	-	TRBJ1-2	CASSAAGGIHYGYTF	TGTGCCAGCAGCGCGGCAGGGGGCATTCACTATGGCTACACCTTC